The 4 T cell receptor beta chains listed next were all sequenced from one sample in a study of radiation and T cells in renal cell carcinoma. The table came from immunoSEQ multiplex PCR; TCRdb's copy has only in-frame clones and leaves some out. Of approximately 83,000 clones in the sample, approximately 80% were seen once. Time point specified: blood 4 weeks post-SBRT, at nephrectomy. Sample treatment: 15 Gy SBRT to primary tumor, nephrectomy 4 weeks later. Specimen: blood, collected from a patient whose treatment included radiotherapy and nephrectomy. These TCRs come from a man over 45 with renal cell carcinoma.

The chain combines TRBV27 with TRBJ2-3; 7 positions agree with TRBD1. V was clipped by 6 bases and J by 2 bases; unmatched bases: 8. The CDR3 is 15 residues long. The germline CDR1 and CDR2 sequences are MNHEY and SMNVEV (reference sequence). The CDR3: CASRTGQANTDTQYF. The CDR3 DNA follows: TGTGCCAGCAGAACCGGACAGGCGAACACAGATACGCAGTATTTT.

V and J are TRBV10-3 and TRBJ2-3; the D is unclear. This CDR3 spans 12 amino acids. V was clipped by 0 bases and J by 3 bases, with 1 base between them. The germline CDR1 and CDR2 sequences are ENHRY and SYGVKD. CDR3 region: CAISESTDTQYF. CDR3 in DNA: TGTGCCATCAGTGAGTCTACAGATACGCAGTATTTT.

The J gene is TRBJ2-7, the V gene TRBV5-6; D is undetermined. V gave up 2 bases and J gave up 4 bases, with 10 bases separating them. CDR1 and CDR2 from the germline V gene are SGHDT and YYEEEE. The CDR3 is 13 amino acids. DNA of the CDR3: TGTGCCAGCAGCTTCCGGTCTCAATACGAGCAGTACTTC. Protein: CASSFRSQYEQYF.

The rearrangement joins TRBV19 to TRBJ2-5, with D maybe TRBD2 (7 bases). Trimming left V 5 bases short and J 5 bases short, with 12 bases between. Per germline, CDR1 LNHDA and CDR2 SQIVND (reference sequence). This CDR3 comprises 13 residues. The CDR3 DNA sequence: TGTGCCAGTAGTGAACAGGGAGGGGAGACCCAGTACTTC. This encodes CASSEQGGETQYF.